The rows below give T cell receptor beta chains drawn from one sample of a study of T cells in tumors after PD-1 blockade. Repertoires were generated with immunoSEQ multiplex PCR, while TCRdb's copy carries only in-frame clones and drops some. The sample includes about 59,000 clones, about 82% of them seen just once. Material: PBMCs, obtained before anti-PD-1 treatment. These receptors were obtained from a human donor with basal cell carcinoma. The CDR3 runs from the conserved cysteine through the conserved F or W. D genes are given only for firm matches. A row's size may be missing; if present it is once, few, many or a size class.

J,D,V,size,DNA,CDR3
TRBJ2-5,NA,TRBV28,NA,TGTGCCAGCAGTTTGATTGCCACACCGAAAGAGACCCAGTACTTC,CASSLIATPKETQYF
TRBJ2-3,TRBD2,TRBV9,once,TGTGCCAGCAGCATTAGCGGGGGGGCTCCTACAGATACGCAGTATTTT,CASSISGGAPTDTQYF
TRBJ2-5,NA,TRBV21-1,NA,TGTGCCAGCAGCGGGACTAGAGGGGGGACCCAGTACTTC,CASSGTRGGTQYF
TRBJ2-3,TRBD1,TRBV2,NA,TGTGCCAGCAGTGACGCCGGGACAGTGCAGTATTTT,CASSDAGTVQYF
TRBJ2-5,TRBD1,TRBV6-5,once,TGTGCCAGCGGGGGACAGGGAATGGAGACCCAGTACTTC,CASGGQGMETQYF
TRBJ2-1,TRBD1,TRBV28,NA,TGTGCCAGCAGTGACCTCAGTCAGGGGGCGTACAATGAGCAGTTCTTC,CASSDLSQGAYNEQFF
TRBJ1-3,NA,TRBV4-1,NA,TGCGCCAGCAGCCCCTATGGCGGGACCGCCTCTGGAAACACCATATATTTT,CASSPYGGTASGNTIYF
TRBJ2-3,NA,TRBV7-3,NA,TGTGCCAGCAGCTTAAACCCGGGAACTAGCACAGATACGCAGTATTTT,CASSLNPGTSTDTQYF
TRBJ2-1,NA,TRBV19,NA,TGTGCCAGTAGTATGAACGGGGGTAGTGAGCAGTTCTTC,CASSMNGGSEQFF
TRBJ1-2,NA,TRBV14,NA,TGTGCCAGCAGCCAAGATATCGGGACCTATGGCTACACCTTC,CASSQDIGTYGYTF
TRBJ2-7,TRBD1,TRBV6-5,NA,TGTGCCAGCAGGAGACAGGGGGTGGTCTACGAGCAGTACTTC,CASRRQGVVYEQYF
TRBJ1-6,TRBD1,TRBV3-1/TRBV3-2,NA,TGTGCCAGCAGCCACAGGACAGGAGGTAATTCACCCCTCCACTTT,CASSHRTGGNSPLHF
TRBJ2-7,NA,TRBV5-1,NA,TGCGCCAGCAGCTTGGTACAGCCGCCCTACGAGCAGTACTTC,CASSLVQPPYEQYF
TRBJ2-7,TRBD2,TRBV5-1,once,TGCGCCAGCAGCTTGCAGCGGGGGCTCAACGAGCAGTACTTC,CASSLQRGLNEQYF
TRBJ2-2,NA,TRBV2,NA,TGTGCCAGCAGGTCGACAGCGAACACCGGGGAGCTGTTTTTT,CASRSTANTGELFF
TRBJ1-3,TRBD1,TRBV2,NA,TGTGCCAGCAGTGAAGCACCGACAGGGCCAATAACTCGAAACACCATATATTTT,CASSEAPTGPITRNTIYF
TRBJ2-5,NA,TRBV11-3,NA,TGTGCCAGCAGCAAAATAGAAGGGACCCAGTACTTC,CASSKIEGTQYF
TRBJ1-1,NA,TRBV3-1/TRBV3-2,few,TGTGCCAGCGGCCCGAGTAGCAGGGTGAACACTGAAGCTTTCTTT,CASGPSSRVNTEAFF
TRBJ2-4,NA,TRBV4-2,NA,TGTGCCAGCAGCCAAGGAGTGACTAGGGACTTAGCCAAAAACATTCAGTACTTC,CASSQGVTRDLAKNIQYF
TRBJ1-1,NA,TRBV5-5,NA,TGTGCCAGCAGGTTTGAGAGAGATTTTCCCCCTGAAGCTTTCTTT,CASRFERDFPPEAFF
TRBJ1-1,TRBD1,TRBV3-1/TRBV3-2,NA,TGTGCCAGCAGCCAAGGTGGGACAGTCACTGAAGCTTTCTTT,CASSQGGTVTEAFF
TRBJ1-3,NA,TRBV12-3/TRBV12-4,NA,TGTGCCAGCTCCTCCAACACCGGAAACACCATATATTTT,CASSSNTGNTIYF
TRBJ2-3,TRBD2,TRBV19,NA,TGTGCCAGTAGTTGGGGGACTCCCGGGAGGGATACGCAGTATTTT,CASSWGTPGRDTQYF
TRBJ2-1,TRBD2,TRBV5-1,NA,TGCGCCAGCAGCTTGGAACTAGCGGGGAATGAGCAGTTCTTC,CASSLELAGNEQFF
TRBJ2-5,TRBD1,TRBV5-5,NA,TGTGCCAGCAGCTTGATCGGGACAGGGGGCCAAGAGACCCAGTACTTC,CASSLIGTGGQETQYF
TRBJ2-6,TRBD1,TRBV5-1,NA,TGCGCCAGCAGCTTGTCCCGGGACAGGGTTCTTGGGGCCAACGTCCTGACTTTC,CASSLSRDRVLGANVLTF
TRBJ1-6,NA,TRBV2,NA,TGTGCCAGCAGTACCGGTGATTCACCCCTCCACTTT,CASSTGDSPLHF
TRBJ2-1,NA,TRBV29-1,few,TGCAGCGTTGCGGGGGAGAACTCCTACAATGAGCAGTTCTTC,CSVAGENSYNEQFF
TRBJ1-1,TRBD1,TRBV6-5,NA,TGTGCCAGCAGAAAACAGGGGTCTTACACTGAAGCTTTCTTT,CASRKQGSYTEAFF
TRBJ2-7,TRBD2,TRBV11-3,NA,TGTGCCAGCAGCTTAGATGCCCCCCTGGTAGCGGGGGATTCCTACGAGCAGTACTTC,CASSLDAPLVAGDSYEQYF
TRBJ2-3,NA,TRBV3-1/TRBV3-2,few,TGTGCCAGCAGCCCGATGACAGGTTTTGTCTCAGATACGCAGTATTTT,CASSPMTGFVSDTQYF
TRBJ1-4,NA,TRBV11-3,NA,TGTGCCAGCAGCTTAGGGGTTCTGTCAACTAATGAAAAACTGTTTTTT,CASSLGVLSTNEKLFF
TRBJ2-5,TRBD2,TRBV3-1/TRBV3-2,NA,TGTGCCAGCAGCCAAGGGACCGGGACTAGCGGAGAGACCCAGTACTTC,CASSQGTGTSGETQYF
TRBJ1-2,NA,TRBV12-3/TRBV12-4,NA,TGTGCCGACCAGGGGTATGGCTACACCTTC,CADQGYGYTF
TRBJ2-7,NA,TRBV10-3,NA,TGTGCCACTTCACCTTGGGGACAAAAGACCTACGAGCAGTACTTC,CATSPWGQKTYEQYF
TRBJ2-7,NA,TRBV3-1/TRBV3-2,NA,TGTGCCAGCAGACAAAGTGGGGTTCGCGAGCAGTACTTC,CASRQSGVREQYF
TRBJ2-2,TRBD2,TRBV7-8,NA,TGTGCCAGCAGCTTAGGGGTAGCGGGGCCGCGGACCGGGGAGCTGTTTTTT,CASSLGVAGPRTGELFF
TRBJ1-5,NA,TRBV18,NA,TGTGCCAGCTCTCGGAGCAATCAGCCCCAGCATTTT,CASSRSNQPQHF
TRBJ2-7,NA,TRBV9,once,TGTGCCAGCAGCGTAGTGGCCGGACAAGCCGAGCAGTACTTC,CASSVVAGQAEQYF
TRBJ2-6,NA,TRBV5-8,NA,TGTGCCAGCAGCCCCATGGCTTCTGGGGCCAACGTCCTGACTTTC,CASSPMASGANVLTF
TRBJ2-3,NA,TRBV3-1/TRBV3-2,once,TGTGCCAGCAGCCAAGTCGCAGGAGATACGCAGTATTTT,CASSQVAGDTQYF
TRBJ2-4,NA,TRBV5-1,NA,TGCGCCAGCAGCTTGGAGGGATTGAGGGCAACCAAAAACATTCAGTACTTC,CASSLEGLRATKNIQYF
TRBJ1-2,NA,TRBV6-1,NA,TGTGCCAGCAGTGAAGCGGTGGCGGGCAGCTATGGCTACACCTTC,CASSEAVAGSYGYTF
TRBJ2-7,NA,TRBV9,NA,TGTGCCAGCAGCGTAGGAGAGGGCCAGGCCTACGAGCAGTACTTC,CASSVGEGQAYEQYF
TRBJ2-2,NA,TRBV6-5,NA,TGTGCCAGCAGTTGGAGCGCCGGGGAGCTGTTTTTT,CASSWSAGELFF
TRBJ2-6,TRBD1,TRBV4-2,NA,TGTGCCAGCAGCCAAGTCGACAGGGGCAGTGGTGGGGCCAACGTCCTGACTTTC,CASSQVDRGSGGANVLTF
TRBJ2-3,NA,TRBV30,NA,TGTGCCTGGAGTGAAACCCCACCGGGCCCGGTCGTTTGGGATACGCAGTATTTT,CAWSETPPGPVVWDTQYF
TRBJ2-7,TRBD2,TRBV5-1,NA,TGCGCCAGCAGCTTGGCGACTAGCGCCTACGAGCAGTACTTC,CASSLATSAYEQYF
TRBJ1-2,TRBD1,TRBV7-6,NA,TGTGCCAGCAGCTTGGGCCCGACAGGGGGAGGAGGCTACACCTTC,CASSLGPTGGGGYTF
TRBJ1-5,NA,TRBV5-6,NA,TGTGCCAGCAGCCACAAGAACAGGGTCAATCAGCCCCAGCATTTT,CASSHKNRVNQPQHF
TRBJ1-5,TRBD1,TRBV10-2,NA,TGCGCCAGCAGGGGGACAGGGGGCACCCAGGGGTACCAGCATTTT,CASRGTGGTQGYQHF
TRBJ1-2,NA,TRBV4-1,few,TGCGCCAGCAGCCAAGCAGGGGATAACTATGGCTACACCTTC,CASSQAGDNYGYTF